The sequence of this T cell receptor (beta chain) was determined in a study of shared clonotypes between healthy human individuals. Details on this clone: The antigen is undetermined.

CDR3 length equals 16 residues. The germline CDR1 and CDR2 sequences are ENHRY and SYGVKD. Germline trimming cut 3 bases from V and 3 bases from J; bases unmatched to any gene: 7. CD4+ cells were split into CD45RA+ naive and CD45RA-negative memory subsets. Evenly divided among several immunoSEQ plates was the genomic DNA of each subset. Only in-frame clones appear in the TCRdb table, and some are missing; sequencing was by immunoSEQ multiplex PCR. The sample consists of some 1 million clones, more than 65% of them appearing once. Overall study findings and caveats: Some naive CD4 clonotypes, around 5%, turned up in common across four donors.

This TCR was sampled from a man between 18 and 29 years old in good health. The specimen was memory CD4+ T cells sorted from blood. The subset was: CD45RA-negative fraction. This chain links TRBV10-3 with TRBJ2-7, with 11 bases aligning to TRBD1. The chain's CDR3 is CAISDPDRGPLYEQYF. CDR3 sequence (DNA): TGTGCCATCAGTGACCCGGACAGGGGGCCACTCTACGAGCAGTACTTC.